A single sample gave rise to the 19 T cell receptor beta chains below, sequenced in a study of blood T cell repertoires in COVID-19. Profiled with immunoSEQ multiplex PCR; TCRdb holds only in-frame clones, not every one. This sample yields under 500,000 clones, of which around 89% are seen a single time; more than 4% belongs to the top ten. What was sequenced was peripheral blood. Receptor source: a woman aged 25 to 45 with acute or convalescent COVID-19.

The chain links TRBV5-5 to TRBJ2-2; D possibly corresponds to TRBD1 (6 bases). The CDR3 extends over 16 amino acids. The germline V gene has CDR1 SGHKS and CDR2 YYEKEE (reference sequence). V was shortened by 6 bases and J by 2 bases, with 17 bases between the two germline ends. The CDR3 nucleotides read TGTGCCAGCACCCCTGGGGACATAATTAACACCGGGGAGCTGTTTTTT. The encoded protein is CASTPGDIINTGELFF.

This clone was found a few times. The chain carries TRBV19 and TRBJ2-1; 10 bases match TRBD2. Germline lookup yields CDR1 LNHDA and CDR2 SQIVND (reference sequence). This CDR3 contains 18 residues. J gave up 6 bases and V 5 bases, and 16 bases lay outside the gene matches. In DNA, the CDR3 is TGTGCCAGTAGTGCAGTAATACGGACTAGCGGAGGTGGCAATGAGCAGTTCTTC. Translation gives CASSAVIRTSGGGNEQFF.

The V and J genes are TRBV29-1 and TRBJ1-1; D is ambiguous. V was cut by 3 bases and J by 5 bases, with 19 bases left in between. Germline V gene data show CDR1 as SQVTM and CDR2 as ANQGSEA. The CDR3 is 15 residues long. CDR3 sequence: CSVERTWALRTEAFF. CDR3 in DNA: TGCAGCGTTGAGAGGACTTGGGCCCTGCGGACTGAAGCTTTCTTT.

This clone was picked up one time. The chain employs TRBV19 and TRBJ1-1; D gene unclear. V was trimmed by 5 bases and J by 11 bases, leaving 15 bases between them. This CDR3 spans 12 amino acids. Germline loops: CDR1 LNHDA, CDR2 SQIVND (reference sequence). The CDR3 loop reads CASSPLLGRAFF. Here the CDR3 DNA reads TGTGCCAGTAGTCCCCTCTTGGGGAGGGCTTTCTTT.

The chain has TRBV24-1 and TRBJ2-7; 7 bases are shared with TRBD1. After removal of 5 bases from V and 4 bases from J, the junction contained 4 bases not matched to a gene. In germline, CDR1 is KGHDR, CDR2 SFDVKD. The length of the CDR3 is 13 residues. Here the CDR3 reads CATSAGTDYEQYF. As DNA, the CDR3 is TGTGCCACCAGTGCTGGGACAGATTACGAGCAGTACTTC.

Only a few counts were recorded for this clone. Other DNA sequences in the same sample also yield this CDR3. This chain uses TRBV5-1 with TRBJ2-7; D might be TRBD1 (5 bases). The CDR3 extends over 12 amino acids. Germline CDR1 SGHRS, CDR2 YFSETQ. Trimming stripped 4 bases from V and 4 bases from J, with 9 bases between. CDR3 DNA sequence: TGCGCCAGCAGCATCGACAGATACGAGCAGTACTTC. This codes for CASSIDRYEQYF.

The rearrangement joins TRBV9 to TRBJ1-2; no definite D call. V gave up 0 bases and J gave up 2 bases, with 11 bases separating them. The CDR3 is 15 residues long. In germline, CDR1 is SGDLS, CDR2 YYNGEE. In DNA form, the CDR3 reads TGTGCCAGCAGCGTAGGTACAGCCGTGAACTATGGCTACACCTTC. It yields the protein CASSVGTAVNYGYTF.

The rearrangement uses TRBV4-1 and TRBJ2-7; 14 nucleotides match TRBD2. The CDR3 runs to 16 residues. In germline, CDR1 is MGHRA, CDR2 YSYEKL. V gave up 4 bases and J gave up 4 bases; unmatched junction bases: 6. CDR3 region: CASSLGLAGAIYEQYF. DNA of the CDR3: TGCGCCAGCAGCCTGGGACTAGCGGGGGCCATATACGAGCAGTACTTC.

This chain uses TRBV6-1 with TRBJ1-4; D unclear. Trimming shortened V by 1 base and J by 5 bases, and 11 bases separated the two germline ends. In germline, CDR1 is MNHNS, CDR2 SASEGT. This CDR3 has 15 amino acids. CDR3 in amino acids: CASSEGGQVNEKLFF. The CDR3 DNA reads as TGTGCCAGCAGTGAAGGCGGGCAGGTCAATGAAAAACTGTTTTTT.

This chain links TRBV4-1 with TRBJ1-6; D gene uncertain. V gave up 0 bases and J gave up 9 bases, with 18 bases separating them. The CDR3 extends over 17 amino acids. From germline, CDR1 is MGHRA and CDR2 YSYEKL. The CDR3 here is CASSQDRREGLSSPLHF. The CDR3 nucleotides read TGCGCCAGCAGCCAAGATCGTAGGGAAGGACTAAGTTCACCCCTCCACTTT.

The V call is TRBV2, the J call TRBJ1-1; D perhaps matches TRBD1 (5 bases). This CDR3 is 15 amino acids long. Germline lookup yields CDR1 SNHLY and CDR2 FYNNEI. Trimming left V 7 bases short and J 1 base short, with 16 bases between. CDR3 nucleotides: TGTGCCAGCACCCGTAAGGGGTCTCAGAACACTGAAGCTTTCTTT. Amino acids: CASTRKGSQNTEAFF.

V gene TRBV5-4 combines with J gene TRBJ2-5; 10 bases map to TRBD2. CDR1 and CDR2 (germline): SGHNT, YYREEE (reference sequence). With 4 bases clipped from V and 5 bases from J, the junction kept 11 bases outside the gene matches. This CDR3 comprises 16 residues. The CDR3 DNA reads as TGTGCCAGCAGCCGGCTGAGCGGGGGGGCCGGGGAGACCCAGTACTTC. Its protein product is CASSRLSGGAGETQYF.

CDR3 sequence reads: CASSLELSSGANVLTF. The CDR3 bases are TGCGCCAGCAGCTTGGAGTTGAGCTCTGGGGCCAACGTCCTGACTTTC. This sequence joins TRBV5-1 and TRBJ2-6, with D uncertain. V was pared by 0 bases and J by 0 bases, with 7 bases between. CDR1 and CDR2 (germline): SGHRS, YFSETQ. The CDR3 contains 16 residues. Looking up the rest from reference TRBV5-1 and TRBJ2-6 gives the full variable domain: KAGVTQTPRYLIKTRGQQVTLSCSPISGHRSVSWYQQTPGQGLQFLFEYFSETQRNKGNFPGRFSGRQFSNSRSEMNVSTLELGDSALYLCASSLELSSGANVLTFGAGSRLTVL.

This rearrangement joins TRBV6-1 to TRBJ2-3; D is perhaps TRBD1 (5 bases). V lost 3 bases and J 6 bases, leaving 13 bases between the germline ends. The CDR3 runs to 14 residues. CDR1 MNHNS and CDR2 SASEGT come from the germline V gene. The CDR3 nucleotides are TGTGCCAGCAGTGAGGCCAGGGCCTTGGATACGCAGTATTTT. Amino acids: CASSEARALDTQYF.

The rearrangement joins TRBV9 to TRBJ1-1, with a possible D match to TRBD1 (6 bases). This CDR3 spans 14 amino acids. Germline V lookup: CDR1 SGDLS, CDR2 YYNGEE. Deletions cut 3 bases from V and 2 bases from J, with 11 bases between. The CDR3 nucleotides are TGTGCCAGCAGCGATGGGACACTTAACACTGAAGCTTTCTTT. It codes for CASSDGTLNTEAFF.

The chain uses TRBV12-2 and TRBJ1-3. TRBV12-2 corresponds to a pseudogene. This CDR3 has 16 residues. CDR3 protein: CASRLARGGCGNTIYF. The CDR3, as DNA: TGTGCAAGTCGCTTAGCGAGGGGGGGCTGTGGAAACACCATATATTTT.

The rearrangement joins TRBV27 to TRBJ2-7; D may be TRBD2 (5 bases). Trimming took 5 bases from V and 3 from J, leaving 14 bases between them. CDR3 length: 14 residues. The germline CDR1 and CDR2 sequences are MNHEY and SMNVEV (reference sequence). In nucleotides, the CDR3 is TGTGCCAGCAGTCTGGGGTTTGGGAGCTACGAGCAGTACTTC. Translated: CASSLGFGSYEQYF.

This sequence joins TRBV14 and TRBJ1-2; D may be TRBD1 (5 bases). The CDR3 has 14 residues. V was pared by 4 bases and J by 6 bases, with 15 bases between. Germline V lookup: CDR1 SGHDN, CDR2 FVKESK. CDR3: CASSLLEGADGYTF. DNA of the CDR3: TGTGCCAGCAGCCTCCTAGAAGGGGCGGATGGCTACACCTTC.

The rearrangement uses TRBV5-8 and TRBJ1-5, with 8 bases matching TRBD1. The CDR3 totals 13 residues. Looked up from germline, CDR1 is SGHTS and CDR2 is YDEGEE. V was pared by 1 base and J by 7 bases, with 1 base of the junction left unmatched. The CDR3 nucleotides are TGTGCCAGCAGCTTGACAGGGGGGCAGCCCCAGCATTTT. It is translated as CASSLTGGQPQHF.